The 10 T cell receptor beta chains listed next were all sequenced from one sample in a study of cytomegalovirus exposure and HLA in healthy donors. Amplification used 60 Vbeta primers and 13 Jbeta primers. Only in-frame clones appear in the TCRdb table, and some are missing; sequencing was by immunoSEQ multiplex PCR. Of about 190,000 clones listed, around 80% are singletons. What was sequenced was PBMCs. The source is a man between 40 and 49 years old in good health and CMV-seropositive.

The chain links TRBV19 to TRBJ2-1; perhaps TRBD1 as D (5 bases). CDR1 is LNHDA and CDR2 is SQIVND in the germline V gene (reference sequence). This CDR3 region has 13 residues. V dropped 6 bases and J dropped 3 bases, with 9 bases sitting between them. CDR3 nucleotides: TGTGCCAGTAGGGACACTTTCTACAATGAGCAGTTCTTC. Translation: CASRDTFYNEQFF.

The V call is TRBV11-2, the J call TRBJ2-1; 9 nucleotides align to TRBD2. The trim removed 1 base at V and 3 bases at J, leaving 4 bases unmatched. Looked up from germline, CDR1 is SGHAT and CDR2 is FQNNGV. This CDR3 comprises 16 residues. CDR3: CASSLVVAGVYNEQFF. The CDR3 DNA sequence: TGTGCCAGCAGCTTAGTTGTAGCGGGAGTCTACAATGAGCAGTTCTTC.

The chain couples TRBV6-5 to TRBJ2-1, with 11 bases lining up with TRBD2. The ends lost 6 bases at V and 4 bases at J; junction bases unmatched: 5. The germline V gene has CDR1 MNHEY and CDR2 SVGAGI. The CDR3 runs to 15 residues. DNA for the CDR3: TGTGCCAGCAGCCTGACTAGCGGGAAATACAATGAGCAGTTCTTC. Translating it yields CASSLTSGKYNEQFF.

V is TRBV20-1 and J is TRBJ1-2, with D unclear. CDR3 length: 10 amino acids. Germline CDR1 reads DFQATT; CDR2 reads SNEGSKA (reference sequence). The DNA of the CDR3 is TGCAGGGATGGAGGCGCTGGCTACACCTTC. It specifies CRDGGAGYTF.

There are a few counts of this clone. The chain uses TRBV5-6 and TRBJ2-7; 9 bases are a match to TRBD2. The CDR3 has 16 residues. V shed 3 bases and J 7 bases; nucleotides not matched to a gene: 14. Germline CDR1 reads SGHDT; CDR2 reads YYEEEE. The CDR3 sequence: CASSWAGGAVGEEQYF. The CDR3 DNA is TGTGCCAGCAGCTGGGCGGGGGGGGCGGTGGGTGAGGAGCAGTACTTC.

The gene calls are TRBV19 and TRBJ1-2; 7 positions agree with TRBD1. J lost 7 bases, V lost 5 bases, and 4 bases had no gene match. Per germline, CDR1 LNHDA and CDR2 SQIVND (reference sequence). The CDR3 has 12 residues. The CDR3 nucleotides are TGTGCCAGTAGTTGGCAGGGGGGTGGCTACACCTTC. As protein: CASSWQGGGYTF.

This chain joins TRBV29-1 and TRBJ2-7; possible D gene TRBD1, 6 bases. Germline loops: CDR1 SQVTM, CDR2 ANQGSEA. The V end lost 5 bases, the J end lost 3 bases, and 11 bases lay between the germline ends. The CDR3 covers 12 residues. CDR3 residues: CSVRRGGYEQYF. The DNA for the CDR3 is TGCAGCGTTCGTAGAGGGGGCTACGAGCAGTACTTC.

This clone was detected once. The chain employs TRBV10-2 and TRBJ1-1; maybe TRBD1 (6 bases). V lost 5 bases and J lost 5, with 18 bases in between. The CDR3 runs 15 residues. Germline-derived CDR1 and CDR2 are WSHSY and SAAADI. As DNA, the CDR3 is TGCGCCAGCAGTAGTAGCCAAGGGGGATGGACTGAAGCTTTCTTT. It specifies CASSSSQGGWTEAFF.

The rearrangement links TRBV10-3 to TRBJ1-2; 8 bases line up with TRBD1. Trimming at V came to 4 bases and at J to 4 bases, leaving 5 bases not matched to a gene. Germline CDR1 reads ENHRY; CDR2 reads SYGVKD. The length of the CDR3 is 14 residues. CDR3 DNA: TGTGCCATCAGTGTGCAGGGGGCGGCCTATGGCTACACCTTC. Its protein product is CAISVQGAAYGYTF.

The V and J genes are TRBV5-1 and TRBJ2-5; 8 nucleotides align to TRBD1. Germline V gene sequence: CDR1 SGHRS, CDR2 YFSETQ. The CDR3 extends over 16 amino acids. Trimming at V came to 3 bases and at J to 4 bases, leaving 11 bases not matched to a gene. The CDR3 nucleotides are TGCGCCAGCAGCTGGACCGGGACAGGACCTGCAGAGACCCAGTACTTC. Translated, it gives CASSWTGTGPAETQYF.